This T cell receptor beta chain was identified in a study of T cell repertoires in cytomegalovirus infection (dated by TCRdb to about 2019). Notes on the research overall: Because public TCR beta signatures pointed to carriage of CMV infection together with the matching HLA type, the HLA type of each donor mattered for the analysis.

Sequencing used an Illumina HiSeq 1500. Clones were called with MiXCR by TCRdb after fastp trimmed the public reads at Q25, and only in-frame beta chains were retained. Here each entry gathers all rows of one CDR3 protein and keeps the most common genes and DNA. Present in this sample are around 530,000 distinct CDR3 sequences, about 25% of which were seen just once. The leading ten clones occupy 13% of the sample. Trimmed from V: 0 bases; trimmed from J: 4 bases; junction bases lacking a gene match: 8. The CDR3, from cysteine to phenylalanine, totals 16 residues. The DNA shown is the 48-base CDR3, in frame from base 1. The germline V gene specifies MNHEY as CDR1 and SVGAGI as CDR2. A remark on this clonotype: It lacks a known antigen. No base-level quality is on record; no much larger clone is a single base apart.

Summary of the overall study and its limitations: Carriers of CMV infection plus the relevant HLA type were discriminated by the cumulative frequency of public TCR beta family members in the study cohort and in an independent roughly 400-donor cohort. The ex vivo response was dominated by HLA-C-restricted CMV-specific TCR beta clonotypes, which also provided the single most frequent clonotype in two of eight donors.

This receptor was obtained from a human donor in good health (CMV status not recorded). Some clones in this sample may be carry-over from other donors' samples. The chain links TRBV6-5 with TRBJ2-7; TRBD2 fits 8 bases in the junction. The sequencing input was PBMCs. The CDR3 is CASSYSSAGVVYEQYF. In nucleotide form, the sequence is TGTGCCAGCAGTTACTCTTCAGCGGGAGTGGTTTACGAGCAGTACTTC.